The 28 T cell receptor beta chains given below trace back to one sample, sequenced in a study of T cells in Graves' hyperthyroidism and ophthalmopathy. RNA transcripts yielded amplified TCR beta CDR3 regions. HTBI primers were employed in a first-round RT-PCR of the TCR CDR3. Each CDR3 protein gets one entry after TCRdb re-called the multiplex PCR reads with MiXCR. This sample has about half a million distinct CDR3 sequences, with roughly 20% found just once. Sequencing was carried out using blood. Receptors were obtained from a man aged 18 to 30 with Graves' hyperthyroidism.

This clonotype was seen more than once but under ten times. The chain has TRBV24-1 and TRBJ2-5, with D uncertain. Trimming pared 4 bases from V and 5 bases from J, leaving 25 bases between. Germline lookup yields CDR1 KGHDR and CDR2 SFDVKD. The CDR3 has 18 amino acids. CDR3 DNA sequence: TGTGCCACCAGTGACCGGTTATACGACAAGTTCGGGTATGAGACCCAGTACTTC. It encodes CATSDRLYDKFGYETQYF.

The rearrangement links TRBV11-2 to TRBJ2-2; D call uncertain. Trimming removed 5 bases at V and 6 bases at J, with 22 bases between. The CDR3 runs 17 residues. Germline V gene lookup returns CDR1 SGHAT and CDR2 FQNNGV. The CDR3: CASSPRKGNRSPGELFF. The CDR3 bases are TGTGCCAGCAGCCCTCGTAAAGGGAATCGTTCCCCCGGGGAGCTGTTTTTT.

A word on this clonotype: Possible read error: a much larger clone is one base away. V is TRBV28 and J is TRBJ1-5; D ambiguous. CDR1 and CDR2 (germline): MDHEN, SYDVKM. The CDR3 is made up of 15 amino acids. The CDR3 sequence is CTGSPSKALNQPQHF. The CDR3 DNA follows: TGTACCGGCAGTCCTTCGAAGGCTCTCAATCAGCCCCAGCATTTT.

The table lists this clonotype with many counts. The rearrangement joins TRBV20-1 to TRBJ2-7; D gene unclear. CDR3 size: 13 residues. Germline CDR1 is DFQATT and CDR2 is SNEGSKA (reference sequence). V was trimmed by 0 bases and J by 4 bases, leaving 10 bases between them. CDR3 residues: CSARDQEPYEQYF. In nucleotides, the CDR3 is TGCAGTGCTAGAGATCAGGAGCCGTACGAGCAGTACTTC.

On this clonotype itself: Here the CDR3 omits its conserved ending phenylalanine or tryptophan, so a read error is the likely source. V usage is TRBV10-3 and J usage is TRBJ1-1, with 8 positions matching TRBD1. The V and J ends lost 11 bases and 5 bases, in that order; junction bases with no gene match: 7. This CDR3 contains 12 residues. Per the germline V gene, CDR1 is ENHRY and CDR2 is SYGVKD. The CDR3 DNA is TGTGCCTCTATGGACAGGGTTACTGAAGCTTTCTAT. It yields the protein CASMDRVTEAFY.

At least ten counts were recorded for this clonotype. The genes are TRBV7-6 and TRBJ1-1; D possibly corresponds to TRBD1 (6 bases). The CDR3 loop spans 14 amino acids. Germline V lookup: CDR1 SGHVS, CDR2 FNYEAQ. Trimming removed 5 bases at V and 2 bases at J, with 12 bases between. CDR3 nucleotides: TGTGCCAGCAGCCTCAGGGGTCCCAACACTGAAGCTTTCTTT. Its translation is CASSLRGPNTEAFF. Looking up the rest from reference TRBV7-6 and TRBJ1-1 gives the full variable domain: GAGVSQSPRYKVTKRGQDVALRCDPISGHVSLYWYRQALGQGPEFLTYFNYEAQQDKSGLPNDRFSAERPEGSISTLTIQRTEQRDSAMYRCASSLRGPNTEAFFGQGTRLTVV.

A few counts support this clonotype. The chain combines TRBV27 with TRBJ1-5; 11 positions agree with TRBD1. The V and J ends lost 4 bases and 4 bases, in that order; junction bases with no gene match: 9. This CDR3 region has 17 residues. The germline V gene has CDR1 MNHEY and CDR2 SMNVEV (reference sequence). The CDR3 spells CASSSIAGTGGNQPQHF. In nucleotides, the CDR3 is TGTGCCAGCAGTTCAATAGCCGGGACAGGGGGGAATCAGCCCCAGCATTTT.

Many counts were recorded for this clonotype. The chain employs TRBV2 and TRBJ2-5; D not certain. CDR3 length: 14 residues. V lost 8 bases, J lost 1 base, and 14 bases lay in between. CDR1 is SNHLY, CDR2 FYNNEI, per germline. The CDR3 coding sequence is TGTGCCAGCGGAGACTTACGGGTCCAAGAGACCCAGTACTTC. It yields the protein CASGDLRVQETQYF.

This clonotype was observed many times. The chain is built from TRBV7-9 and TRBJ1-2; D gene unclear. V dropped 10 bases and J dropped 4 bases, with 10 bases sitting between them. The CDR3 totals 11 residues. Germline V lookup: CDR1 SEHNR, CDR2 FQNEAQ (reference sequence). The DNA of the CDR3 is TGTGCCACCGAGGAGAGCTATGGCTACACCTTC. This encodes CATEESYGYTF.

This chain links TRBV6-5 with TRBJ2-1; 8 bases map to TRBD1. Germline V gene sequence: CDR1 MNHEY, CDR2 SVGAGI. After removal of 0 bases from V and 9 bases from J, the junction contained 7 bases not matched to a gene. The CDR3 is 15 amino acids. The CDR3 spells CASSYSGQGKGEQFF. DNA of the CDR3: TGTGCCAGCAGTTACTCAGGACAGGGCAAGGGTGAGCAGTTCTTC.

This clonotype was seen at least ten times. CDR3 in DNA: TGTGCCAGCAGTGCCGGGGCAGTGGCATACGAGCAGTACTTC. Residues: CASSAGAVAYEQYF. The chain employs TRBV2 and TRBJ2-7; perhaps D is TRBD1 or TRBD2 (5 bases each). The CDR3 consists of 14 residues. Germline lookup yields CDR1 SNHLY and CDR2 FYNNEI. V was trimmed by 4 bases and J by 4 bases, leaving 14 bases between them.

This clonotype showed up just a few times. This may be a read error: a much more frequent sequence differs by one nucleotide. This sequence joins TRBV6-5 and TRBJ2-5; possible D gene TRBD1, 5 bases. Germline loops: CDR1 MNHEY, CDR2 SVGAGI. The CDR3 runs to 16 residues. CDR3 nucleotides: TGTGCCAGCAGTTACTCGAATCAGGGAATAGGAGAGGCCCAGTACTTC. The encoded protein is CASSYSNQGIGEAQYF.

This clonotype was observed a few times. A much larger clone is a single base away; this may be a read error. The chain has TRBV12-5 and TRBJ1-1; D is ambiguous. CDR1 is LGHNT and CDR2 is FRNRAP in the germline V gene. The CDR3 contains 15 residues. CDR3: CASGLFSGKNTVAFF. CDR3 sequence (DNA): TGTGCTAGTGGTCTCTTTTCGGGAAAGAACACTGTAGCTTTCTTT.

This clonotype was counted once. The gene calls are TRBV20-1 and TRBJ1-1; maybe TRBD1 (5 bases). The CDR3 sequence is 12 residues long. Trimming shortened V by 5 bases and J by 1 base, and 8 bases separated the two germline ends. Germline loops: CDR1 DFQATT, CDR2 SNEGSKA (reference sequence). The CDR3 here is CSALQGNTEAFF. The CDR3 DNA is TGCAGTGCTCTCCAGGGGAACACTGAAGCTTTCTTT.

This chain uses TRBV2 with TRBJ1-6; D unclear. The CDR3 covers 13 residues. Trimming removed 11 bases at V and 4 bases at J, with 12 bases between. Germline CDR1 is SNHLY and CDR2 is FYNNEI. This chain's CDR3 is CAVHLKYNSPLHF. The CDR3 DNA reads TGTGCCGTCCACCTGAAATATAATTCACCCCTCCACTTT.

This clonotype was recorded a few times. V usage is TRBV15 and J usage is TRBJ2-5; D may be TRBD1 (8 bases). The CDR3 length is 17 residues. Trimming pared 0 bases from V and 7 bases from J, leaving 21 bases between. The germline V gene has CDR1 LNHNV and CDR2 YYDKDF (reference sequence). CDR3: CATSRDQGTGTGGTQYF. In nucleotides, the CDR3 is TGTGCCACCAGCAGAGATCAGGGGACAGGCACGGGGGGGACCCAGTACTTC.

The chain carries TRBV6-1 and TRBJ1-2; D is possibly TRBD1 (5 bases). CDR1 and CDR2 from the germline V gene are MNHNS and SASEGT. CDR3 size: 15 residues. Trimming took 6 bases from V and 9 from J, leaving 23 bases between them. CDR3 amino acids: CASRSIRTDGGCYTF. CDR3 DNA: TGTGCCAGCAGGTCCATCCGAACAGATGGGGGGTGCTACACCTTC.

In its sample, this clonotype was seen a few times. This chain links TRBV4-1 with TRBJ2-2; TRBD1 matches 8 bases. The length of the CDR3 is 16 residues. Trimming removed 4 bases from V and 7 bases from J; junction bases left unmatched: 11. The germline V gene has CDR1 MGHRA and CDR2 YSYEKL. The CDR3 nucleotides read TGCGCCAGCAGCCGGGATAGACAGGGGCTGAGCGGGGAGCTGTTTTTT. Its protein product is CASSRDRQGLSGELFF.

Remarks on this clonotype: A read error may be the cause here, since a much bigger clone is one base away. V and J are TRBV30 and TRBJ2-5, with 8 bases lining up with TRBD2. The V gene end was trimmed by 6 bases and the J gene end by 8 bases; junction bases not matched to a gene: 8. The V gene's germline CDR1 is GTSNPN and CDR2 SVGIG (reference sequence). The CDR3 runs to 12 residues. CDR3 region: CACNGGGHTQYF. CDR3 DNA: TGTGCCTGTAATGGCGGGGGGCATACCCAGTACTTC. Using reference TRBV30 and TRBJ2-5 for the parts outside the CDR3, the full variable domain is SQTIHQWPATLVQPVGSPLSLECTVEGTSNPNLYWYRQAAGRGLQLLFYSVGIGQISSEVPQNLSASRPQDRQFILSSKKLLLSDSGFYLCACNGGGHTQYFGPGTRLLVL.

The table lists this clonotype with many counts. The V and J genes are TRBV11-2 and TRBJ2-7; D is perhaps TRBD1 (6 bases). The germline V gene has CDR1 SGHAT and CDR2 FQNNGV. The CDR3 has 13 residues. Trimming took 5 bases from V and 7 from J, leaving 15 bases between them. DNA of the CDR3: TGTGCCAGCAGCCCACGAAAACAGGGAGAGCAGTACTTC. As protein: CASSPRKQGEQYF.

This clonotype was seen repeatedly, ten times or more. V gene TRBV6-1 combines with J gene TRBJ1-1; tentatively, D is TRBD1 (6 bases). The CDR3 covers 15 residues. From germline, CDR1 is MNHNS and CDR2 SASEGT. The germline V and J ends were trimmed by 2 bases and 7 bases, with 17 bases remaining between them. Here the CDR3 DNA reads TGTGCCAGCAGTGAAATCGGGGGCATGCTGGGTGAAGCTTTCTTT. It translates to CASSEIGGMLGEAFF.

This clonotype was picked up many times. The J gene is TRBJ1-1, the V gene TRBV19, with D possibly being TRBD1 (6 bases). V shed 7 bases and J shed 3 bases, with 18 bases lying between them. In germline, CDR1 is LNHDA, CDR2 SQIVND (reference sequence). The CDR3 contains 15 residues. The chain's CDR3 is CASKDTGGFYTEAFF. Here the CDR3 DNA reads TGTGCCAGTAAAGATACGGGGGGCTTTTACACTGAAGCTTTCTTT.

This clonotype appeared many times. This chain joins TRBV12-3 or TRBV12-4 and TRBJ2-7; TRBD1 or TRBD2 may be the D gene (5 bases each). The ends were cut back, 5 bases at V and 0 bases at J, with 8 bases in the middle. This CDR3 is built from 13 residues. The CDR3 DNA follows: TGTGCCAGCAGTCCGGGACGCTCCTACGAGCAGTACTTC. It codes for CASSPGRSYEQYF.

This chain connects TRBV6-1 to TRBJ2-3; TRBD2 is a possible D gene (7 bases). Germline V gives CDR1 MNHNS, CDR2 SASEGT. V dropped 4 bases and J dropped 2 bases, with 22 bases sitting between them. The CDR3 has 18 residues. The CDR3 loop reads CASSGDYGGPANTDTQYF. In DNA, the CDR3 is TGTGCCAGCAGTGGGGATTACGGGGGGCCCGCGAACACAGATACGCAGTATTTT.

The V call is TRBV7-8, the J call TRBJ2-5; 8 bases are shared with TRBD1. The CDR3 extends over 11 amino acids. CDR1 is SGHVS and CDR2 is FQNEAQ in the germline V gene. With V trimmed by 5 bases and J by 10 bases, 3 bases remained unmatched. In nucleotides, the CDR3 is TGTGCCAGCAGCAGCGACAGGGGCCAGTACTTC. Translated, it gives CASSSDRGQYF.

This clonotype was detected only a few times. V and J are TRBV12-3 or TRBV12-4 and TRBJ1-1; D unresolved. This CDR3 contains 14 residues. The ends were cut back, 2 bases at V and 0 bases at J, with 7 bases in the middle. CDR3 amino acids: CASSLQFMNTEAFF. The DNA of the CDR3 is TGTGCCAGCAGTTTACAGTTCATGAACACTGAAGCTTTCTTT.

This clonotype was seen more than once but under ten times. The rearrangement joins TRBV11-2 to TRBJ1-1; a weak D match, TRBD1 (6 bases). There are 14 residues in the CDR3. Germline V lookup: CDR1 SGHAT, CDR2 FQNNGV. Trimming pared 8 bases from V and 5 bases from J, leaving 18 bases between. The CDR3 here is CASAEGGLRTEAFF. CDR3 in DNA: TGTGCCAGCGCGGAAGGGGGTCTTCGGACTGAAGCTTTCTTT. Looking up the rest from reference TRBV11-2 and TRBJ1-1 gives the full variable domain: EAGVAQSPRYKIIEKRQSVAFWCNPISGHATLYWYQQILGQGPKLLIQFQNNGVVDDSQLPKDRFSAERLKGVDSTLKIQPAKLEDSAVYLCASAEGGLRTEAFFGQGTRLTVV.

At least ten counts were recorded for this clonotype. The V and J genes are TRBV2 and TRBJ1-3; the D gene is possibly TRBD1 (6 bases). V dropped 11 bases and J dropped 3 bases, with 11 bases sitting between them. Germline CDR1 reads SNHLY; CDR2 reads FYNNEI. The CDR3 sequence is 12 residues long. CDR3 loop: CAVRDIGNTIYF. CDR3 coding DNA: TGTGCCGTACGGGACATTGGAAACACCATATATTTT.